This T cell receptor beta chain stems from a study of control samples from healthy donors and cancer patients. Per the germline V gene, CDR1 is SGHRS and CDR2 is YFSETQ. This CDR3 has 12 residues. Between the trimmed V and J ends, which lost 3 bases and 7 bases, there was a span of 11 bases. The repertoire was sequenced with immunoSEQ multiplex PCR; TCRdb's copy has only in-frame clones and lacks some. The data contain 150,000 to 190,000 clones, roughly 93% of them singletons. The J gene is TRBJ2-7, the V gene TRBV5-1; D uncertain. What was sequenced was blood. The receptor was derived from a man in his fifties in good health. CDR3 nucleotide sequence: TGCGCCAGCAGCTCGGGCGTTCGGGAGCAGTACTTC. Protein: CASSSGVREQYF.